This T cell receptor (beta chain) is from a study of blood T cell repertoires in COVID-19. Turning to the study itself: Acute and convalescent COVID-19 samples came from the United States, Italy and Spain. In each case, the material was cDNA or gDNA derived from T cells, B-cell-depleted T cells, or PBMCs.

The germline V gene encodes CDR1 SNHLY and CDR2 FYNNEI. After removal of 8 bases from V and 2 bases from J, the junction contained 4 bases not matched to a gene. This CDR3 has 13 residues. Per the authors' pipeline: From reference gene primer amplification, estimates of nucleated cell counts were derived. Assay: immunoSEQ multiplex PCR; the TCRdb copy retains only in-frame clones and omits some. V, J and clone size are those of that table, while D and trimming were read from the DNA. The sample consists of nearly 350,000 clones, more than 70% of them appearing once. The source of this sequence is a young man with active or convalescent COVID-19. Sequencing was performed on peripheral blood. The chain uses TRBV2 and TRBJ2-5, with 8 positions matching TRBD2. CDR3 sequence: CASGGTRQETQYF. CDR3 sequence (DNA): TGTGCCAGCGGGGGGACTAGGCAAGAGACCCAGTACTTC.